The T cell receptor (beta chain) under discussion was sequenced for a study of shared clonotypes between healthy human individuals. CD45RO-negative cells were positively selected for CCR7, leaving out terminally differentiated effector memory CD45RA+ cells. CDR1 is WSHSY and CDR2 is SAAADI in the germline V gene. Trimming shortened V by 3 bases and J by 8 bases, and 13 bases separated the two germline ends. The CDR3 length is 14 residues. The table came from immunoSEQ multiplex PCR; TCRdb's copy has only in-frame clones and leaves some out. The table has about 2.2 million clones, roughly 91% seen once.

The J gene is TRBJ1-4, the V gene TRBV10-2; D gene unclear. The receptor comes from a man aged 18 to 30 in good health. Some clones in this sample may be carry-over from other donors' samples. Material: naive CD8+ T cells from PBMCs. CDR3 in amino acids: CASSDAPLDEKLFF. The CDR3, as DNA: TGCGCCAGCAGTGACGCTCCCCTGGACGAAAAACTGTTTTTT.